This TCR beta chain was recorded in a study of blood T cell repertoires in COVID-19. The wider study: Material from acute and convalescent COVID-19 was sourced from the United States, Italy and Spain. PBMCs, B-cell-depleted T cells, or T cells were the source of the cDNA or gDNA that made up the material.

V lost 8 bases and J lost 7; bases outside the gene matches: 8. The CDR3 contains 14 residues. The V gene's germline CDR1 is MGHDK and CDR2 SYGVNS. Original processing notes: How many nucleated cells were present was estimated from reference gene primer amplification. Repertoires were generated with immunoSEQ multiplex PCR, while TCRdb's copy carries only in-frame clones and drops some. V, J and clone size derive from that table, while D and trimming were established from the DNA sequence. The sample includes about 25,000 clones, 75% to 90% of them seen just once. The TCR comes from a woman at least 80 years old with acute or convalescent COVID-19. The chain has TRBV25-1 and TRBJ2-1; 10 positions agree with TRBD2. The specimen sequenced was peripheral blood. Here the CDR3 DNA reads TGTGCCAGCTCCCCTAGCGGGAGTGGAAATGAGCAGTTCTTC. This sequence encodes CASSPSGSGNEQFF.